One and the same sample provided the 7 T cell receptor beta chains below, sequenced in a study of technical replicates of blood from a handful of donors. Libraries were prepared by immunoSEQ multiplex PCR; TCRdb keeps only in-frame clonotypes and omits some of them. Of roughly 100,000 clones in the sample, 85% to 95% were seen once. Sequenced: T cells isolated from PBMCs. All receptors derive from a human donor in good health.

The rearrangement links TRBV29-1 to TRBJ1-5; TRBD1 matches 10 bases. The CDR3 has 14 residues. The germline V gene has CDR1 SQVTM and CDR2 ANQGSEA. Germline trimming cut 4 bases from V and 3 bases from J; bases unmatched to any gene: 3. CDR3 nucleotide sequence: TGCAGCGTTGGGACAGGGGGAGACAATCAGCCCCAGCATTTT. Its translation: CSVGTGGDNQPQHF.

J is TRBJ2-2 and V is TRBV2, with D possibly matching TRBD1 (5 bases). The V gene's germline CDR1 is SNHLY and CDR2 FYNNEI. With 4 bases removed from V and 1 base from J, the gap between germline ends came to 16 bases. The CDR3 is 17 residues long. CDR3 DNA: TGTGCCAGCAGTGTCTTGTTACAGGAGAGGAACACCGGGGAGCTGTTTTTT. Translating it yields CASSVLLQERNTGELFF.

Here the CDR3 DNA reads TGTGCCAGCAGTCCAGGACTGTTTTCCTACGAGCAGTACTTC. As protein: CASSPGLFSYEQYF. This sequence joins TRBV27 and TRBJ2-7; D might be TRBD2 (5 bases). V was pared by 5 bases and J by 1 base, with 12 bases between. This CDR3 spans 14 amino acids. Germline V gene lookup returns CDR1 MNHEY and CDR2 SMNVEV (reference sequence).

Comments on this clone: Germline is not matched at one junction end, which may reflect a read error. This chain's CDR3 is CASSSPEGHRTRTNEKLFF. CDR3 DNA sequence: TGTGCTAGCAGCTCACCCGAGGGACATAGGACGAGGACTAATGAAAAACTGTTTTTT. The chain uses TRBV7-7 and TRBJ1-4, with D possibly TRBD1 on 6 matching bases. Germline CDR1 SSHAT, CDR2 FNYEAQ (reference sequence). The CDR3 consists of 19 residues. Based on the CDR3 plus reference TRBV7-7 and TRBJ1-4, the full variable domain is GAGVSQSPRYKVTKRGQDVTLRCDPISSHATLYWYQQALGQGPEFLTYFNYEAQPDKSGLPSDRFSAERPEGSISTLTIQRTEQRDSAMYRCASSSPEGHRTRTNEKLFFGSGTQLSVL.

This chain uses TRBV19 with TRBJ1-2, with TRBD1 identical over 8 bases. With 5 bases clipped from V and 4 bases from J, the junction kept 6 bases outside the gene matches. CDR3 length: 14 residues. Looked up from germline, CDR1 is LNHDA and CDR2 is SQIVND (reference sequence). The CDR3 DNA reads as TGTGCCAGTAGTCTCGGACAGGGAACCTATGGCTACACCTTC. This sequence encodes CASSLGQGTYGYTF.

The rearrangement joins TRBV5-6 to TRBJ1-2, with TRBD1 matching over 8 bases. The length of the CDR3 is 16 residues. Trimming cost V 2 bases and J 6 bases; bases outside gene matches: 12. Germline V CDR1 and CDR2: SGHDT, YYEEEE. The CDR3 spells CASSFYVQGATHGYTF. The CDR3 nucleotides are TGTGCCAGCAGCTTTTACGTGCAGGGGGCAACGCATGGCTACACCTTC.

The V call is TRBV30, the J call TRBJ2-1; D unresolved. Trimming removed 3 bases at V and 7 bases at J, with 7 bases between. CDR1 and CDR2 from the germline V gene are GTSNPN and SVGIG (reference sequence). This CDR3 has 11 residues. This CDR3 reads CAWRELNEQFF. The CDR3, as DNA: TGTGCCTGGAGGGAGTTGAATGAGCAGTTCTTC.